The 10 T cell receptor beta chains below all came from one sample that was sequenced in a study of regulatory T cells in long-lasting Graves disease. Specified time point: persistent/refractory GD, antithyroid drugs over 5 years with positive TRAb. Preparation of the TCR library used RNA extracted from PBMCs. Libraries of TCR beta came from iRepertoire HTBI primers plus Arm-PCR of CDR3 regions. TCRdb reprocessed the multiplex PCR reads with MiXCR, giving one entry per CDR3 protein. The sample carries 450,000 or so distinct CDR3 sequences, 20% to 25% recorded once. Material: peripheral blood mononuclear cells (PBMCs), obtained when the disease was refractory, from a patient treated with antithyroid drugs. These TCRs come from a female donor with Graves disease.

This clonotype has a count of ten or more. The V call is TRBV28, the J call TRBJ2-2; the D call may be TRBD1 or TRBD2 (6 bases each). The CDR3 runs 16 residues. CDR1 is MDHEN and CDR2 is SYDVKM in the germline V gene. V was cut by 2 bases and J by 1 base, with 11 bases left in between. CDR3 amino acids: CASSLLGGRNTGELFF. CDR3 nucleotide sequence: TGTGCCAGCAGTTTACTCGGGGGCAGGAACACCGGGGAGCTGTTTTTT.

This clonotype was observed many times. The chain has TRBV3-1 and TRBJ2-7; the D is unclear. The germline V gene has CDR1 LGHDT and CDR2 YNNKEL (reference sequence). V lost 3 bases and J 5 bases, leaving 5 bases between the germline ends. This CDR3 comprises 11 residues. CDR3 sequence: CASSHLNEQYF. The CDR3 nucleotides are TGTGCCAGCAGCCATTTAAACGAGCAGTACTTC.

This clonotype was found once. The CDR3: CANPGSTSEQFF. CDR3 nucleotides: TGTGCCAACCCAGGGTCGACCAGTGAGCAGTTCTTC. The V and J genes are TRBV12-3 or TRBV12-4 and TRBJ2-1, with D possibly TRBD1 on 5 matching bases. Trimming took 10 bases from V and 9 from J, leaving 16 bases between them. The CDR3 covers 12 residues.

The V and J genes are TRBV19 and TRBJ1-5, with D uncertain. Looked up from germline, CDR1 is LNHDA and CDR2 is SQIVND (reference sequence). Trimming took off 1 base at V and 1 base at J, with 11 bases between the two ends. This CDR3 is 16 amino acids long. The CDR3 spells CASSIGPGRSNQPQHF. CDR3 bases: TGTGCCAGTAGTATAGGCCCAGGCAGGAGCAATCAGCCCCAGCATTTT.

The V and J genes are TRBV19 and TRBJ1-1, with a weak D call TRBD1 (5 bases). Between the trimmed V and J ends, which lost 6 bases and 1 base, there was a span of 9 bases. CDR1 and CDR2 (germline): LNHDA, SQIVND (reference sequence). This CDR3 has 13 residues. In DNA form, the CDR3 reads TGTGCCAGTAGCACGGACAAGAACACTGAAGCTTTCTTT. Protein: CASSTDKNTEAFF.

This sequence joins TRBV28 and TRBJ2-3; perhaps TRBD1 as D (6 bases). CDR3 length: 14 residues. Per the germline V gene, CDR1 is MDHEN and CDR2 is SYDVKM. V lost 7 bases to trimming and J lost 2 bases, with 13 bases between them. CDR3: CASIKGTPTDTQYF. DNA of the CDR3: TGTGCCAGCATCAAAGGGACACCCACAGATACGCAGTATTTT.

This clonotype was detected a few times. The chain is built from TRBV3-1 and TRBJ2-5, with D hard to call. CDR3 size: 14 residues. CDR1 and CDR2 (germline): LGHDT, YNNKEL (reference sequence). V was shortened by 3 bases and J by 5 bases, with 13 bases between the two germline ends. CDR3 DNA sequence: TGTGCCAGCAGCCAGGGGTCCCTCCGCGAGACCCAGTACTTC. It specifies CASSQGSLRETQYF.

The chain combines TRBV30 with TRBJ2-3; D gene uncertain. The germline V gene has CDR1 GTSNPN and CDR2 SVGIG (reference sequence). The CDR3 is made up of 12 amino acids. Trimming cost V 3 bases and J 11 bases, with 15 bases left between them. The CDR3 sequence: CAWSPGLMGQYF. The CDR3 nucleotides are TGTGCCTGGAGCCCTGGGTTGATGGGGCAGTATTTT.

The gene calls are TRBV7-2 and TRBJ2-4; D may be TRBD1 (6 bases). Trimming left V 5 bases short and J 16 bases short, with 24 bases between. Germline CDR1 reads SGHTA; CDR2 reads FQGNSA. The CDR3 is made up of 14 amino acids. The DNA of the CDR3 is TGTGCCAGCAGCCCGTTGTCTACGACAGGTCCCGGTTACTTC. This encodes CASSPLSTTGPGYF.

The chain couples TRBV27 to TRBJ1-6; TRBD1 aligns across 9 bases. The J segment lost 6 bases and the V segment lost 3 bases, leaving 6 bases of the junction unmatched. Germline values: CDR1 MNHEY, CDR2 SMNVEV (reference sequence). This CDR3 is built from 16 residues. In DNA, the CDR3 is TGTGCCAGCAGTTTTGGGGACAGGGTTGGTAATTCACCCCTCCACTTT. It specifies CASSFGDRVGNSPLHF.